A selection of T cell receptor beta chains follows, all from one sample in a study of CD8 T cells in ankylosing spondylitis. MiXCR was run by TCRdb on the 5' RACE reads, yielding one entry per CDR3 protein. The sample has approximately 520,000 distinct CDR3 sequences; roughly 5.3% are singletons. Sequenced material: blood, either unsorted or a sorted T cell fraction (not recorded which). The receptors derive from a male donor with ankylosing spondylitis. Both conserved end residues are part of each CDR3. D genes are given only for firm matches. Only part of the rows carry a size: once, few, many, or a class if the clone is expanded.

many	18	TRBD2	TRBV28	TRBJ2-1	CASSSPRTSGSSYNEQFF	TGTGCCAGCAGTTCGCCACGGACTAGCGGGAGTTCCTACAATGAGCAGTTCTTC
many	13	TRBD1	TRBV9	TRBJ2-5	CASSAGGRETQYF	TGTGCCAGCAGCGCAGGGGGCCGTGAGACCCAGTACTTC
many	16	-	TRBV7-9	TRBJ2-1	CASSPLVLEINNEQFF	TGTGCCAGCAGCCCTTTGGTCCTAGAAATTAACAATGAGCAGTTCTTC
many	13	-	TRBV20-1	TRBJ1-5	CSASRAGGQPQHF	TGCAGTGCTAGTAGGGCTGGGGGTCAGCCCCAGCATTTT
many	15	-	TRBV12-3/TRBV12-4	TRBJ2-5	CASSLNPTRKETQYF	TGTGCCAGCAGTCTAAACCCGACAAGGAAAGAGACCCAGTACTTC
-	14	-	TRBV7-6	TRBJ1-2	CASSRSGSADGYTF	TGTGCCAGCAGCCGCTCCGGGTCCGCAGATGGCTACACCTTC
-	14	TRBD2	TRBV11-2	TRBJ2-2	CASRGGAVTGELFF	TGTGCCAGCCGCGGGGGGGCGGTCACCGGGGAGCTGTTTTTT
many	17	TRBD2	TRBV6-5	TRBJ2-1	CASSYSGGRSPYNEQFF	TGTGCCAGCAGTTACTCGGGCGGGAGGAGCCCCTACAATGAGCAGTTCTTC
few	14	-	TRBV18	TRBJ2-2	CASSPTVNTGELFF	TGTGCCAGCTCACCGACAGTTAACACCGGGGAGCTGTTTTTT
many	14	-	TRBV15	TRBJ1-1	CATSRDPGATEAFF	TGTGCCACCAGCAGAGATCCAGGGGCGACTGAAGCTTTCTTT
many	14	-	TRBV28	TRBJ2-3	CASSLLLSTDTQYF	TGTGCCAGCAGTTTATTGCTGTCCACAGATACGCAGTATTTT
many	19	-	TRBV5-1	TRBJ2-6	CASSLGLGTVASGANVLTF	TGCGCCAGCAGCTTGGGTTTAGGGACGGTCGCCTCTGGGGCCAACGTCCTGACTTTC
many	16	-	TRBV7-6	TRBJ2-7	CASSLGGGGAAYEQYF	TGTGCCAGCAGCTTAGGGGGTGGAGGGGCGGCCTACGAGCAGTACTTC
many	13	-	TRBV11-2	TRBJ1-2	CASSLGRHYGYTF	TGTGCCAGCAGCTTGGGGAGGCACTATGGCTACACCTTC
once	11	-	TRBV20-1	TRBJ2-5	CSASVWETQYF	TGCAGTGCTAGTGTCTGGGAGACCCAGTACTTC
many	14	-	TRBV5-1	TRBJ1-2	CASSLTGGSPGYTF	TGCGCCAGCAGCTTGACGGGGGGGAGTCCTGGCTACACCTTC
-	15	-	TRBV7-8	TRBJ1-1	CASSLVGSINTEAFF	TGTGCCAGCAGCTTAGTGGGCTCAATTAACACTGAAGCTTTCTTT
-	16	-	TRBV7-9	TRBJ2-7	CASSLKGGNLGYEQYF	TGTGCCAGCAGCCTCAAAGGTGGAAACCTCGGCTACGAGCAGTACTTC
many	15	-	TRBV7-2	TRBJ1-2	CASSLVFQINYGYTF	TGTGCCAGCAGCTTAGTTTTTCAGATTAACTATGGCTACACCTTC
many	14	TRBD1	TRBV5-1	TRBJ1-4	CASSKLTGAEKLFF	TGCGCCAGCAGCAAACTGACAGGGGCGGAAAAACTGTTTTTT
many	14	-	TRBV20-1	TRBJ1-1	CSPVGQIMNTEAFF	TGCAGTCCAGTTGGACAAATAATGAACACTGAAGCTTTCTTT
few	16	TRBD1	TRBV7-6	TRBJ1-1	CASSTGTGGPNTEAFF	TGTGCCAGCAGCACCGGGACAGGGGGCCCCAACACTGAAGCTTTCTTT
many	12	TRBD2	TRBV30	TRBJ2-1	CAGRAGGNEQFF	TGTGCCGGTCGAGCGGGAGGCAATGAGCAGTTCTTC
many	15	-	TRBV12-3/TRBV12-4	TRBJ1-1	CASSFSDSRGTEAFF	TGTGCCAGCAGTTTTTCAGACAGCCGGGGGACTGAAGCTTTCTTT
-	18	TRBD2	TRBV7-7	TRBJ2-1	CVSSTTSGRSPSYNEQFF	TGTGTTAGCAGCACCACGAGCGGGAGGTCCCCCTCCTACAATGAGCAGTTCTTC
many	14	-	TRBV11-2	TRBJ1-3	CASSYSLVANTIYF	TGTGCCAGCAGCTACAGCCTGGTGGCAAACACCATATATTTT
many	15	-	TRBV5-1	TRBJ2-2	CASSLATPNTGELFF	TGCGCCAGCAGCTTGGCTACACCGAACACCGGGGAGCTGTTTTTT
many	17	-	TRBV15	TRBJ2-1	CATSSLRGDQGYNEQFF	TGTGCCACCAGCAGTCTGAGGGGGGACCAGGGCTACAATGAGCAGTTCTTC
many	16	-	TRBV25-1	TRBJ1-2	CASSEYRAGGRGGYTF	TGTGCCAGCAGTGAATATCGGGCCGGCGGAAGGGGTGGCTACACCTTC
many	14	TRBD1	TRBV5-5	TRBJ1-4	CASSRGTGDEKLFF	TGTGCCAGCAGCAGAGGGACAGGCGATGAAAAACTGTTTTTT
few	13	TRBD1	TRBV7-9	TRBJ2-7	CASSPPGTAEQYF	TGTGCCAGCAGCCCTCCCGGGACAGCCGAGCAGTACTTC
many	14	TRBD1	TRBV11-2	TRBJ2-3	CASSKAIQGDTQYF	TGTGCCAGCAGCAAAGCGATACAGGGGGATACGCAGTATTTT
many	13	-	TRBV12-3/TRBV12-4	TRBJ2-7	CASTLAGPYEQYF	TGTGCCAGCACCTTGGCGGGGCCCTACGAGCAGTACTTC
many	16	-	TRBV24-1	TRBJ2-1	CATSDIQGSSYNEQFF	TGTGCCACCAGTGATATACAGGGAAGCTCCTACAATGAGCAGTTCTTC
many	16	TRBD1	TRBV24-1	TRBJ2-3	CATSEQTGARTDTQYF	TGTGCCACCAGTGAACAGACAGGGGCCCGCACAGATACGCAGTATTTT
many	17	-	TRBV11-2	TRBJ1-3	CASSVNREIFSGNTIYF	TGTGCCAGCAGCGTAAACAGGGAGATCTTCTCTGGAAACACCATATATTTT